This T cell receptor beta chain is drawn from a study of T cells in Graves' hyperthyroidism and ophthalmopathy. Points from the study as a whole: A model of 13 V-J pairs discriminated ophthalmopathy from stable hyperthyroidism. Also found in blood were most expanded thyroid clonotypes above 0.001.

Germline V gives CDR1 SGDLS, CDR2 YYNGEE. This CDR3 has 15 residues. The V and J ends lost 0 bases and 2 bases respectively, with 9 bases between them. This sample holds PBMCs from roughly 10 ml fresh peripheral blood. This clonotype appeared many times. Antigen unknown. The source material, RNA transcripts, was used to amplify TCR beta CDR3 regions. During a first-round RT-PCR of the TCR CDR3, the HTBI primer set was used. TCRdb independently ran MiXCR on the multiplex PCR reads; one entry per CDR3 protein. The sample lists fewer than 350,000 distinct CDR3 sequences, roughly 19% occurring once. This TCR was sampled from a man between 45 and 60 years old with Graves' ophthalmopathy. The chain links TRBV9 to TRBJ1-3; possible D gene TRBD1, 6 bases. Sequenced sample: blood. CDR3 DNA: TGTGCCAGCAGCGTAGGGAGGACAGCTGGAAACACCATATATTTT. It translates to CASSVGRTAGNTIYF.